Shown below are 9 T cell receptor beta chains from a single sample sequenced in a study of CD8 T cells in Susac syndrome. RNA amounts of 0.5 to 1 ug underwent reverse transcription with random hexamers. TCRdb ran MiXCR on the immunoSEQ multiplex PCR reads and lists one entry per CDR3 protein. The sample carries around 300,000 distinct CDR3 sequences, approximately 90% recorded once. Sequencing was performed on CD8+ T cells from PBMCs. The receptors derive from a human donor with multiple sclerosis.

V and J are TRBV5-4 and TRBJ2-7; D might be TRBD2 (5 bases). Germline lookup yields CDR1 SGHNT and CDR2 YYREEE (reference sequence). Trimming took 1 base from V and 3 from J, leaving 11 bases between them. The CDR3 extends over 14 amino acids. CDR3 loop: CASSLWSGNYEQYF. CDR3 in DNA: TGTGCCAGCAGCTTGTGGAGCGGAAACTACGAGCAGTACTTC.

The V and J genes are TRBV6-1 and TRBJ2-3, with D perhaps TRBD2 (5 bases). This CDR3 contains 17 residues. Trimming removed 1 base from V and 6 bases from J, with 20 bases in between. CDR1 and CDR2 (germline): MNHNS, SASEGT. The CDR3 loop is CASSEEEGSLIGDTQYF. CDR3 in DNA: TGTGCCAGCAGTGAAGAAGAGGGTAGCCTGATTGGGGATACGCAGTATTTT.

The chain couples TRBV27 to TRBJ2-3; D gene unclear. The CDR3 contains 11 residues. V shed 5 bases and J shed 5 bases, with 5 bases lying between them. Germline CDR1 reads MNHEY; CDR2 reads SMNVEV (reference sequence). This CDR3 reads CASSGGDTQYF. The CDR3 DNA reads as TGTGCCAGCAGTGGCGGAGATACGCAGTATTTT.

The chain recombines TRBV27 with TRBJ2-2; tentatively, D is TRBD1 (6 bases). Trimming removed 6 bases from V and 6 bases from J, with 20 bases in between. The V gene's germline CDR1 is MNHEY and CDR2 SMNVEV (reference sequence). CDR3 size: 16 residues. CDR3 sequence (DNA): TGTGCCAGCAGCCGTCCACAGGGTATAAAGGCCGGGGAGCTGTTTTTT. It codes for CASSRPQGIKAGELFF.

The gene calls are TRBV19 and TRBJ2-6; D gene ambiguous. Looked up from germline, CDR1 is LNHDA and CDR2 is SQIVND (reference sequence). The CDR3 has 14 residues. Trimming removed 7 bases at V and 0 bases at J, with 7 bases between. Here the CDR3 reads CASTGFSGANVLTF. The CDR3 nucleotides read TGTGCCAGTACCGGGTTCTCTGGGGCCAACGTCCTGACTTTC.

This rearrangement joins TRBV6-5 to TRBJ2-7; a possible D gene is TRBD2 (5 bases). V lost 7 bases, J lost 3 bases, and 13 bases lay in between. The germline V gene has CDR1 MNHEY and CDR2 SVGAGI. This CDR3 spans 13 amino acids. The CDR3 protein is CASTMGSLYEQYF. The CDR3 nucleotides are TGTGCCAGCACTATGGGGAGTCTCTACGAGCAGTACTTC.

The gene calls are TRBV11-3 and TRBJ2-3; 10 bases are a match to TRBD2. Germline loops: CDR1 SGHNT, CDR2 YENEEA. The junction had 9 bases not matched to a gene; V was cut back by 1 base and J by 2 bases. This CDR3 has 18 residues. Here the CDR3 DNA reads TGTGCCAGCAGCTTAGGCCCATCCAGCGGGGGGGCCACAGATACGCAGTATTTT. Protein sequence: CASSLGPSSGGATDTQYF.

This chain connects TRBV28 to TRBJ2-7; D might be TRBD1 (5 bases). CDR1 and CDR2 from the germline V gene are MDHEN and SYDVKM. The germline V and J ends were trimmed by 4 bases and 5 bases, with 15 bases remaining between them. The CDR3 runs 14 residues. CDR3 DNA: TGTGCCAGCAGTTCCCTCAGGGTACGGGACGAGCAGTACTTC. Translated, it gives CASSSLRVRDEQYF.

The chain links TRBV30 to TRBJ1-6, with TRBD1 as a possible D gene (6 bases). The CDR3 runs to 13 residues. CDR1 GTSNPN and CDR2 SVGIG come from the germline V gene (reference sequence). V was clipped by 0 bases and J by 8 bases, with 8 bases between them. CDR3 protein: CAWSVQGDSPLHF. The DNA of the CDR3 is TGTGCCTGGAGTGTACAGGGAGATTCACCCCTCCACTTT.